This T cell receptor (beta chain) was sequenced during a study of blood T cell repertoires in COVID-19. Study as a whole: Acute and convalescent COVID-19 samples came from the United States, Italy and Spain. Sources were T cells, B-cell-depleted T cells, or PBMCs; the material itself was cDNA or gDNA.

In the source study's methods: Scientists estimated how many nucleated cells there were by amplifying reference gene primers. Repertoires were generated with immunoSEQ multiplex PCR, while TCRdb's copy carries only in-frame clones and drops some. V and J calls and clone size follow that table, whereas D and trimming were derived from the DNA. This sample has tens of thousands of clones, with 80% to 85% found just once. The receptor was isolated from a man aged 55 to 70 with acute or convalescent COVID-19. Sequencing input: peripheral blood.

The CDR3 reads CASSLGNRFSTYEQYF. For the CDR3, the DNA is TGTGCCAGCAGCTTGGGGAACAGGTTCTCTACCTACGAGCAGTACTTC. The chain combines TRBV5-4 with TRBJ2-7; D possibly corresponds to TRBD1 (5 bases). Trimming took off 0 bases at V and 2 bases at J, with 15 bases between the two ends. Germline V lookup: CDR1 SGHNT, CDR2 YYREEE (reference sequence). This CDR3 contains 16 residues. The full variable domain, its missing parts supplied by reference TRBV5-4 and TRBJ2-7, is ETGVTQSPTHLIKTRGQQVTLRCSSQSGHNTVSWYQQALGQGPQFIFQYYREEENGRGNFPPRFSGLQFPNYSSELNVNALELDDSALYLCASSLGNRFSTYEQYFGPGTRLTVT.